A single sample is the source of the 29 T cell receptor beta chains below, sequenced in a study of regulatory T cells in long-lasting Graves disease. Library construction for TCR beta used iRepertoire HTBI primers and Arm-PCR of CDR3 regions. TCRdb reprocessed the multiplex PCR reads with MiXCR, giving one entry per CDR3 protein. The sample includes 350,000 to 500,000 distinct CDR3 sequences, less than 15% seen only once; the top ten take about a sixth. Time point reported: newly diagnosed GD, antithyroid drugs for less than 3 months. Researchers made the TCR library from RNA that was extracted from PBMCs. The same data also went into a second study, on T cells in Graves' hyperthyroidism and ophthalmopathy.

Sequenced here: peripheral blood mononuclear cells (PBMCs), sampled at new diagnosis, from a patient treated with antithyroid drugs. These receptors came from a woman between 45 and 65 years old with Graves disease.

This chain joins TRBV5-1 and TRBJ1-2, with 9 bases aligning to TRBD1. This CDR3 region has 14 residues. Germline assignment: CDR1 SGHRS and CDR2 YFSETQ. Trimming took 0 bases from V and 4 from J; bases not matched to a gene: 1. The DNA of the CDR3 is TGCGCCAGCAGCTTGGGGACAGGGGCCTATGGCTACACCTTC. Translation gives CASSLGTGAYGYTF. The full variable domain, completed using reference TRBV5-1 and TRBJ1-2, is KAGVTQTPRYLIKTRGQQVTLSCSPISGHRSVSWYQQTPGQGLQFLFEYFSETQRNKGNFPGRFSGRQFSNSRSEMNVSTLELGDSALYLCASSLGTGAYGYTFGSGTRLTVV.

This CDR3 reads CASSSAGGYNEQFF. The CDR3 bases are TGTGCCAGCAGCTCGGCTGGGGGCTACAATGAGCAGTTCTTC. J is TRBJ2-1 and V is TRBV7-3; D possibly matches TRBD1 or TRBD2 (5 bases each). The CDR3 extends over 14 amino acids. Germline values: CDR1 SGHTA, CDR2 FQGTGA. Between the trimmed V and J ends, which lost 4 bases and 3 bases, there was a span of 10 bases.

Concerning this clonotype: This may come from a read error, since a much larger clone is one base off. The chain employs TRBV18 and TRBJ2-3; D is possibly TRBD1 or TRBD2 (5 bases each). Judging by the DNA end, TRBJ2-5 fits better; the J call may be wrong. The CDR3 loop spans 14 amino acids. The V gene's germline CDR1 is KGHSH and CDR2 LQKENI. The CDR3 reads CASSPQGSQEAQYF. CDR3 sequence (DNA): TGTGCCAGCTCACCACAGGGGAGTCAAGAGGCCCAGTACTTC.

This clonotype has at least ten counts. The chain links TRBV6-1 to TRBJ2-5, with no clear D. V lost 0 bases, J lost 6 bases, and 8 bases lay in between. The V gene's germline CDR1 is MNHNS and CDR2 SASEGT. The length of the CDR3 is 13 residues. This CDR3 reads CASSEALEKTQYF. In DNA, the CDR3 is TGTGCCAGCAGTGAAGCGCTTGAGAAGACCCAGTACTTC.

In this sample, this clonotype turned up a few times. This clone may be a read error of a much larger clone one base away. The J gene is TRBJ1-1, the V gene TRBV12-3 or TRBV12-4; a possible D gene is TRBD1 (5 bases). This CDR3 is 14 amino acids long. Trimming took off 6 bases at V and 0 bases at J, with 11 bases between the two ends. The CDR3 nucleotides are TGTGCCAGCAGAAGGACACTAGTGAACACTGAAGCTTTCTTT. Translation gives CASRRTLVNTEAFF.

This clonotype occurred a few times. This rearrangement joins TRBV27 to TRBJ2-2, with 7 bases matching TRBD1. The length of the CDR3 is 14 residues. Germline loops: CDR1 MNHEY, CDR2 SMNVEV (reference sequence). The junction had 5 bases not matched to a gene; V was cut back by 3 bases and J by 7 bases. Written as DNA, the CDR3 is TGTGCCAGCAGTTTGACAGGGAAGGTCGGGGAGCTGTTTTTT. The encoded protein is CASSLTGKVGELFF.

This chain links TRBV2 with TRBJ2-7; 7 nucleotides line up with TRBD2. CDR3 length: 14 amino acids. The germline V gene has CDR1 SNHLY and CDR2 FYNNEI. The V gene end was trimmed by 6 bases and the J gene end by 4 bases; junction bases not matched to a gene: 9. The CDR3 loop reads CASSASGGRYEQYF. The CDR3 DNA follows: TGTGCCAGCAGCGCTAGCGGAGGACGGTACGAGCAGTACTTC.

This clonotype was observed a handful of times. The rearrangement links TRBV28 to TRBJ2-7; D gene uncertain. The CDR3 runs 15 residues. The germline CDR1 and CDR2 sequences are MDHEN and SYDVKM. Between the trimmed V and J ends, which lost 6 bases and 0 bases, there was a span of 15 bases. The CDR3: CASSPQRSTSYEQYF. CDR3 DNA: TGTGCCAGCAGCCCACAACGATCGACCTCCTACGAGCAGTACTTC.

Many counts were recorded for this clonotype. The J gene is TRBJ2-1, the V gene TRBV3-1; TRBD1 aligns across 11 bases. The V segment lost 5 bases and the J segment 6 bases; nucleotides outside the gene matches: 6. This CDR3 spans 15 amino acids. Germline CDR1 LGHDT, CDR2 YNNKEL (reference sequence). The CDR3 region has the DNA TGTGCCAGCAGCAAAGGACAGGGGGCATCCAATGAGCAGTTCTTC. Encoded protein: CASSKGQGASNEQFF.

This clonotype was recorded at least ten times. The chain has TRBV3-1 and TRBJ2-3, with 7 bases lining up with TRBD1. Unmatched junction bases numbered 8, after V lost 8 bases and J lost 6 bases. From germline, CDR1 is LGHDT and CDR2 YNNKEL (reference sequence). There are 13 residues in the CDR3. CDR3 amino acids: CASGNYRGDTQYF. The CDR3 bases are TGTGCCAGCGGAAACTACAGGGGTGATACGCAGTATTTT.

In the case of this clonotype: Lacking the conserved final phenylalanine or tryptophan, this CDR3 likely reflects a read error. The chain carries TRBV28 and TRBJ1-1; 8 bases match TRBD1. The CDR3 extends over 13 amino acids. J was trimmed by 6 bases and V by 10 bases; bases with no gene match: 10. Per germline, CDR1 MDHEN and CDR2 SYDVKM. The CDR3 sequence: CATGQGGFAEAFL. The CDR3 region has the DNA TGTGCCACCGGACAGGGAGGATTCGCTGAAGCTTTCCTT.

This clonotype has more than one count but fewer than ten. The rearrangement links TRBV27 to TRBJ1-2, with D perhaps matching TRBD1 (5 bases). The CDR3 extends over 15 amino acids. Per germline, CDR1 MNHEY and CDR2 SMNVEV (reference sequence). The germline V and J ends were trimmed by 1 base and 8 bases, with 17 bases remaining between them. In nucleotides, the CDR3 is TGTGCCAGCAGTTTATTAAGGACACAGATCGGAGGCTACACCTTC. Its translation is CASSLLRTQIGGYTF.

This clonotype came up many times. The V and J genes are TRBV28 and TRBJ1-6, with D perhaps TRBD1 (6 bases). This CDR3 has 14 amino acids. V shed 5 bases and J shed 6 bases, with 11 bases lying between them. The germline CDR1 and CDR2 sequences are MDHEN and SYDVKM. CDR3 nucleotides: TGTGCCAGCAGTCCGGACAGATTTAATTCACCCCTCCACTTT. Translating gives CASSPDRFNSPLHF.

This clonotype was recorded at least ten times. The chain employs TRBV2 and TRBJ2-5, with D perhaps TRBD1 (6 bases). Germline lookup yields CDR1 SNHLY and CDR2 FYNNEI. V dropped 0 bases and J dropped 5 bases, with 13 bases sitting between them. The CDR3 contains 15 residues. The chain's CDR3 is CASSEAGAVRETQYF. The CDR3 DNA reads TGTGCCAGCAGTGAAGCGGGGGCCGTTAGGGAGACCCAGTACTTC.

This clonotype was seen at least ten times. The junction departs from germline at one end; a sequencing error may be responsible. The rearrangement joins TRBV2 to TRBJ1-5; D gene unclear. The germline CDR1 and CDR2 sequences are SNHLY and FYNNEI. This CDR3 is 11 amino acids long. The CDR3 nucleotides are TGTGCCAGCAGTGAAGGGTCAGCCCCAGCATTT. This translates into CASSEGSAPAF.

This clonotype showed up many times. The rearrangement joins TRBV11-3 to TRBJ1-1; 8 bases match TRBD1. V lost 1 base to trimming and J lost 3 bases; unmatched junction nucleotides: 7. From germline, CDR1 is SGHNT and CDR2 YENEEA. This CDR3 region has 16 residues. The CDR3 region is CASSLGVAGGDTEAFF. The CDR3 DNA reads as TGTGCCAGCAGCTTAGGGGTGGCAGGGGGCGACACTGAAGCTTTCTTT.

Ten or more counts support this clonotype. The V gene is TRBV28, the J gene TRBJ2-1; D call uncertain. The V end was cut by 4 bases, the J end by 3 bases, with 13 bases between. Per the germline V gene, CDR1 is MDHEN and CDR2 is SYDVKM. The CDR3 length is 15 residues. The CDR3 DNA reads as TGTGCCAGCAGTTCCTACATACACCTCTACAATGAGCAGTTCTTC. This codes for CASSSYIHLYNEQFF.

At least ten counts were recorded for this clonotype. V and J are TRBV24-1 and TRBJ2-3; D ambiguous. V gave up 4 bases and J gave up 2 bases, with 21 bases separating them. Per the germline V gene, CDR1 is KGHDR and CDR2 is SFDVKD. The CDR3 contains 18 residues. CDR3 sequence: CATSDRPTWTKDTDTQYF. CDR3 in DNA: TGTGCCACCAGTGACCGCCCTACGTGGACCAAAGACACAGATACGCAGTATTTT.

The sample holds many counts of this clonotype. The rearrangement links TRBV29-1 to TRBJ2-1; 7 nucleotides match TRBD1. V lost 1 base to trimming and J lost 5 bases; unmatched junction nucleotides: 8. This CDR3 has 15 amino acids. CDR1 and CDR2 from the germline V gene are SQVTM and ANQGSEA. The CDR3 loop is CSVEGQGKTHNEQFF. CDR3 nucleotides: TGCAGCGTTGAAGGACAGGGTAAAACCCACAATGAGCAGTTCTTC.

The chain joins TRBV10-2 to TRBJ2-3; the D gene could be TRBD1 or TRBD2 (5 bases each). Germline values: CDR1 WSHSY, CDR2 SAAADI. Trimming took off 6 bases at V and 7 bases at J, with 20 bases between the two ends. There are 15 residues in the CDR3. The CDR3 protein is CASSDPGTVMYTQYF. CDR3 nucleotide sequence: TGCGCCAGCAGCGATCCCGGGACCGTTATGTATACGCAGTATTTT.

This clonotype was recorded many times. V usage is TRBV28 and J usage is TRBJ1-5, with 8 nucleotides matching TRBD1. Trimming removed 4 bases from V and 3 bases from J; junction bases left unmatched: 5. CDR1 is MDHEN and CDR2 is SYDVKM in the germline V gene. The CDR3 consists of 15 residues. The DNA of the CDR3 is TGTGCCAGCAGTTCCCAGGGGGCCCCCAATCAGCCCCAGCATTTT. Translated: CASSSQGAPNQPQHF.

This clonotype was seen ten or more times. This chain uses TRBV7-6 with TRBJ2-5; perhaps TRBD1 as D (5 bases). The germline V gene encodes CDR1 SGHVS and CDR2 FNYEAQ. This CDR3 spans 15 amino acids. V lost 3 bases and J lost 2, with 13 bases in between. The CDR3 here is CASSFYGSGQETQYF. DNA of the CDR3: TGTGCCAGCAGCTTTTACGGGTCAGGGCAAGAGACCCAGTACTTC.

This clonotype occurred many times. The chain uses TRBV28 and TRBJ1-5; D gene unclear. Germline V gene data show CDR1 as MDHEN and CDR2 as SYDVKM. V dropped 6 bases and J dropped 0 bases, with 18 bases sitting between them. CDR3 size: 17 residues. The DNA for the CDR3 is TGTGCCAGCAGCTCGTGGCGAATTATTTATAGCAATCAGCCCCAGCATTTT. Translation gives CASSSWRIIYSNQPQHF.

This clonotype was recorded many times. The genes are TRBV20-1 and TRBJ1-5; D uncertain. The CDR3 sequence is 12 residues long. Trimming shortened V by 4 bases and J by 4 bases, and 8 bases separated the two germline ends. Germline CDR1 DFQATT, CDR2 SNEGSKA (reference sequence). CDR3 nucleotide sequence: TGCAGTGCTAAGAGGTCAAATCAGCCCCAGCATTTT. Translating gives CSAKRSNQPQHF.

In DNA form, the CDR3 reads TGTGCCAGCAGCCGAAAAGCGGGAATGGGCACCGGGGAGCTGTTTTTT. Translated: CASSRKAGMGTGELFF. This rearrangement joins TRBV5-8 to TRBJ2-2; 7 nucleotides agree with TRBD2. The J segment lost 4 bases and the V segment lost 4 bases, leaving 10 bases of the junction unmatched. The germline CDR1 and CDR2 sequences are SGHTS and YDEGEE. The CDR3 is 16 amino acids.

This clonotype was detected a few times. The V and J genes are TRBV5-6 and TRBJ2-3; 8 bases are shared with TRBD1. This CDR3 contains 15 residues. V was pared by 5 bases and J by 1 base, with 6 bases of the junction left unmatched. Per germline, CDR1 SGHDT and CDR2 YYEEEE. CDR3 residues: CASSVMTGGTDTQYF. CDR3 nucleotides: TGTGCCAGCAGTGTCATGACAGGGGGCACAGATACGCAGTATTTT.

This clonotype came up many times. This chain uses TRBV5-1 with TRBJ2-7, with TRBD2 identical over 9 bases. The CDR3 has 15 amino acids. J lost 7 bases, V lost 7 bases, and 15 bases had no gene match. Germline V gene data show CDR1 as SGHRS and CDR2 as YFSETQ. The CDR3 DNA is TGCGCCAGCTCGACTAGCGGAGCCCGCTCCTTTGAGCAGTACTTC. Its protein product is CASSTSGARSFEQYF.

This clonotype was picked up a small number of times. The chain couples TRBV5-6 to TRBJ2-2, with D possibly matching TRBD1 (5 bases). V lost 4 bases and J lost 5, with 21 bases in between. Germline-derived CDR1 and CDR2 are SGHDT and YYEEEE. This CDR3 region has 17 residues. This chain's CDR3 is CASSTIQDMEWTGELFF. CDR3 nucleotides: TGTGCCAGCAGCACTATACAGGATATGGAGTGGACCGGGGAGCTGTTTTTT.

The chain joins TRBV7-2 to TRBJ2-3; 8 positions agree with TRBD1. The CDR3 runs 16 residues. The V and J ends lost 5 bases and 4 bases, in that order; junction bases with no gene match: 11. The germline V gene has CDR1 SGHTA and CDR2 FQGNSA. CDR3 region: CASSRRQGPSSDTQYF. The CDR3 nucleotides read TGTGCCAGCAGCCGGAGACAGGGGCCTTCATCAGATACGCAGTATTTT.